This TCR beta chain was observed in a study of blood T cells in healthy people across ages. Study overall: Per two T cells, template switching captured roughly one barcoded beta molecule.

Trimming cost V 8 bases and J 5 bases, with 12 bases left between them. Germline CDR1 reads LNHNV; CDR2 reads YYDKDF (reference sequence). This CDR3 is 13 amino acids long. Study observations and caveats: More naive CD4+ cells and higher diversity marked long-lived donors relative to aged donors.

Note on this clonotype: The antigen is not known.

Researchers isolated at least 7 million PBMCs per sample. Primed by a sample-barcoded 5' primer and a J-beta primer mix, a second PCR proceeded for about 7 to 11 cycles. TCRdb analysed the 5' RACE reads with MiXCR anew, one entry per CDR3 protein. Here the sample spans more than 1,000,000 distinct CDR3 sequences, approximately 25% being singletons. The same sample was also used in a study of T cells of mothers and their children. From that paper: All donors were healthy and Caucasian; they were a few mothers and their six children.

The chain links TRBV15 to TRBJ1-4; no definite D call. The specimen sequenced was blood. The TCR originated in a girl aged 2 to 10 in good health. CDR3 in DNA: TGTGCCACCGGGAACCTGAACAATGAAAAACTGTTTTTT. Protein: CATGNLNNEKLFF.